This TCR beta chain was sequenced for a study of graft-versus-host responses after intestinal transplantation. Looking at the study overall: Grafts that recipients had were multivisceral, liver-intestinal, or isolated intestinal transplants. Tacrolimus and steroids were given for three to four years to all recipients after anti-thymocyte globulin induction. Study observations and caveats: High graft-versus-host to host-versus-graft clonal ratios were found in allografts of patients who had graft-donor T cell macrochimerism. Detection of GvH clones occurred in recipient marrow, and some had their first appearance in ileum or blood.

The repertoire was sequenced with immunoSEQ multiplex PCR; TCRdb's copy has only in-frame clones and lacks some. The sample includes approximately 88,000 clones, 94% of them seen just once. CDR1 is SGHRS, CDR2 YFSETQ, per germline. This CDR3 is 17 amino acids long. The ends were cut back, 6 bases at V and 1 base at J, with 22 bases in the middle. On this clone itself: Its antigen is unknown.

This chain joins TRBV5-1 and TRBJ1-1; TRBD1 is a possible D gene (6 bases). The specimen comprised unstimulated CD4+ T cells sorted from spleen or lymph node cells, sampled before transplant. The receptor's source is a human donor who was the organ donor for an intestinal transplant. The CDR3 coding sequence is TGCGCCAGCACGATTACGGTCGCATACAGGGAGAACACTGAAGCTTTCTTT. Translated: CASTITVAYRENTEAFF.